This TCR beta chain was observed in a study of CD8 T cells in Susac syndrome. When the RNA was reverse transcribed, random hexamers were used with an input of roughly 0.45 to 1 ug. TCRdb reprocessed the immunoSEQ multiplex PCR reads via MiXCR and lists one record per CDR3 protein. The data contain around 270,000 distinct CDR3 sequences, approximately 85% of them singletons. V lost 4 bases and J lost 5, with 24 bases in between. This CDR3 region has 17 residues. Germline lookup yields CDR1 LGHNA and CDR2 YNFKEQ. The genes are TRBV4-2 and TRBJ2-7; possible D gene TRBD2, 5 bases. This TCR was recovered from a human donor with multiple sclerosis. Sequencing used CD8+ T cells from PBMCs. The CDR3 coding sequence is TGTGCCAGCAGCCCGAGCCCAGCGGAAAAAAAGGTCCACGAGCAGTACTTC. Its translation is CASSPSPAEKKVHEQYF.